The clone carrying this TCR beta chain was found many times. Its antigen is unidentified. The record originates from a study of spatial heterogeneity in lung cancer. As for the study in general: Consistently, beta-chain sequences turned up in larger numbers than alpha-chain sequences did. Study outcomes and limitations: The appearance of ubiquitous expanded tumor TCRs in blood was greater at resection than follow-up.

CDR3 length: 14 amino acids. Trimming took 5 bases from V and 4 from J, leaving 14 bases between them. Germline CDR1 is MNHNY and CDR2 is SVGAGI (reference sequence). Time point noted: sample taken at primary tumor resection. Whole RNA, isolated from tumor, nontumor lung or frozen PBMC, was sequenced without prior sorting. The 72 donors had untreated early-stage non-small cell lung cancer. TCRdb recomputed calls from the 5' RACE reads with MiXCR, one row per CDR3 protein. The sample includes 15,000 to 20,000 distinct CDR3 sequences, roughly a fifth of them seen just once. This TCR derives from a female donor with early-stage non-small cell lung cancer. This sample comprised PBMCs, obtained at surgery. This sequence joins TRBV6-6 and TRBJ1-1, with a possible D match to TRBD1 (6 bases). The CDR3 bases are TGTGCCAGCAGTAAGACAGGTGGGGCCACTGAAGCTTTCTTT. Protein sequence: CASSKTGGATEAFF.